This T cell receptor beta chain derives from a study of blood T cell repertoires in COVID-19. The overall study: Researchers got acute and convalescent COVID-19 samples from the United States, Italy and Spain. The cDNA or gDNA used as material had been derived from T cells, B-cell-depleted T cells, or PBMCs.

Looked up from germline, CDR1 is SQVTM and CDR2 is ANQGSEA. Deletions cut 7 bases from V and 10 bases from J, with 11 bases between. CDR3 length: 10 amino acids. This table comes from immunoSEQ multiplex PCR, and its TCRdb copy is limited to in-frame clones, with some not included. The sample has 100,000 to 150,000 clones; about 83% are singletons. The rearrangement joins TRBV29-1 to TRBJ2-1, with D possibly TRBD1 on 5 matching bases. The sequence was obtained from a human donor in a cohort sampled during active COVID-19. Sequenced material: peripheral blood. The CDR3 spells CSGRRGEQFF. The CDR3 DNA sequence: TGCAGCGGTCGAAGGGGCGAGCAGTTCTTC.